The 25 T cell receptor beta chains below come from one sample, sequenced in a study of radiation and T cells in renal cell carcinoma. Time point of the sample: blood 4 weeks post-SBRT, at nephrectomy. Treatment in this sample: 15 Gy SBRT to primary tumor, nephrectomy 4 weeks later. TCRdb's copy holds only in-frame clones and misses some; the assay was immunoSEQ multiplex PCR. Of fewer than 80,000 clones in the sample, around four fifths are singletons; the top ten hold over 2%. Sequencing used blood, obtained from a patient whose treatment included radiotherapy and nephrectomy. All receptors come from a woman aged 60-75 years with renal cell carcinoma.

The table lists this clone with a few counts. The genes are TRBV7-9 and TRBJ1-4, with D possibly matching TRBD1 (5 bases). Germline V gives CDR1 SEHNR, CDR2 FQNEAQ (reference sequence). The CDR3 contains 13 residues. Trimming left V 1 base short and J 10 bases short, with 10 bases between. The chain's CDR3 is CASSLGQGGKLFF. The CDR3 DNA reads TGTGCCAGCAGCTTAGGGCAGGGAGGAAAACTGTTTTTT.

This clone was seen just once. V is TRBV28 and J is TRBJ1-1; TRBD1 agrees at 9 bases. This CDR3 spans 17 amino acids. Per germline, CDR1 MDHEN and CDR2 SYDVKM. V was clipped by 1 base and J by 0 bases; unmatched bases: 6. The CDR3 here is CASSLLGTGMMNTEAFF. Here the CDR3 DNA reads TGTGCCAGCAGTTTATTAGGGACAGGGATGATGAACACTGAAGCTTTCTTT. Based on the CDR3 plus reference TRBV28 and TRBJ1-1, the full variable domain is DVKVTQSSRYLVKRTGEKVFLECVQDMDHENMFWYRQDPGLGLRLIYFSYDVKMKEKGDIPEGYSVSREKKERFSLILESASTNQTSMYLCASSLLGTGMMNTEAFFGQGTRLTVV.

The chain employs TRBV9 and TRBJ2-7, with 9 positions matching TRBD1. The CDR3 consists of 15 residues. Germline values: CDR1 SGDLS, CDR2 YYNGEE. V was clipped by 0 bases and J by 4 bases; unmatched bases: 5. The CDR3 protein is CASSVGGTGLYEQYF. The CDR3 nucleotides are TGTGCCAGCAGCGTAGGAGGGACAGGGCTTTACGAGCAGTACTTC.

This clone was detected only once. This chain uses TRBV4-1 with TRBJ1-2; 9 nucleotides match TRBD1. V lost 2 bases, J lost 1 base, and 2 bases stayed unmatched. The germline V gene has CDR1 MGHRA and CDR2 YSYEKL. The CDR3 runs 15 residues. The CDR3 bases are TGCGCCAGCAGCCAACCGGGACAGGGTAACTATGGCTACACCTTC. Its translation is CASSQPGQGNYGYTF.

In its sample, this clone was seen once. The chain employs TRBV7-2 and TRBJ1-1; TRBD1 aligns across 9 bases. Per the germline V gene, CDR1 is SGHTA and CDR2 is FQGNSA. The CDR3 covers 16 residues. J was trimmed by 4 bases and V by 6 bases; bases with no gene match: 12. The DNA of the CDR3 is TGTGCCAGCAGGCCCGGGACAGGGCTTCGGGGCACTGAAGCTTTCTTT. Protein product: CASRPGTGLRGTEAFF. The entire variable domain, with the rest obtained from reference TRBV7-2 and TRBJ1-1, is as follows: GAGVSQSPSNKVTEKGKDVELRCDPISGHTALYWYRQSLGQGLEFLIYFQGNSAPDKSGLPSDRFSAERTGGSVSTLTIQRTQQEDSAVYLCASRPGTGLRGTEAFFGQGTRLTVV.

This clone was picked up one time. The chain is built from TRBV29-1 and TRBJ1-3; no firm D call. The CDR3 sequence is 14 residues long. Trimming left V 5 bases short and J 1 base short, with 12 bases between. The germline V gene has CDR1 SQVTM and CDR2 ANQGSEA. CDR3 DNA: TGCAGCGTTCGGTACGGTGAATCTGGAAACACCATATATTTT. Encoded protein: CSVRYGESGNTIYF.

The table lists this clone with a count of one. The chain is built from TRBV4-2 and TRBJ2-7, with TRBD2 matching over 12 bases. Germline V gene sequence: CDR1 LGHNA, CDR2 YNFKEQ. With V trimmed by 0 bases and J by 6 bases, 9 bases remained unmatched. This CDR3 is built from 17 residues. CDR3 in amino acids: CASSQDPLAGGLGEQYF. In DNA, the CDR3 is TGTGCCAGCAGCCAAGATCCCCTAGCGGGGGGGCTCGGCGAGCAGTACTTC.

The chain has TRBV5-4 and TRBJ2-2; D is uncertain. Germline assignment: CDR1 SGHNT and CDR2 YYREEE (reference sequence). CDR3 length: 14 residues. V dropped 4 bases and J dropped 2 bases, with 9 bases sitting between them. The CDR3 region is CASSIQQNTGELFF. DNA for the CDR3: TGTGCCAGCAGCATACAACAAAACACCGGGGAGCTGTTTTTT.

CDR3: CASRSLGRSPDTQYF. For the CDR3, the DNA is TGTGCCAGCAGGAGCCTAGGGAGAAGTCCAGATACGCAGTATTTT. The chain is built from TRBV28 and TRBJ2-3, with D possibly matching TRBD2 (5 bases). Germline CDR1 MDHEN, CDR2 SYDVKM. There are 15 residues in the CDR3. The V end lost 6 bases, the J end lost 4 bases, and 17 bases lay between the germline ends.

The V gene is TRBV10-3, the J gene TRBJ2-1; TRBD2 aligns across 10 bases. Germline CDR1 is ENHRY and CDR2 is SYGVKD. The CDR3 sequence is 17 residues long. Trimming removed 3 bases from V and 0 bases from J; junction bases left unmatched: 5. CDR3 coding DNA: TGTGCCATCAGTGAACCGTCTAGCGGGAGCTCCTACAATGAGCAGTTCTTC. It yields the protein CAISEPSSGSSYNEQFF.

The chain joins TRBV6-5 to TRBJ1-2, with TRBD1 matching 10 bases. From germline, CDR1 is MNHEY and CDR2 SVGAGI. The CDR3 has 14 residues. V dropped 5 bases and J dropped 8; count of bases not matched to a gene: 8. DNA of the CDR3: TGTGCCAGCAGTCCCGTAGACAGGGGGCCAGGCTACACCTTC. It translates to CASSPVDRGPGYTF.

This CDR3 reads CAISDSDIGYGYTF. CDR3 coding DNA: TGTGCCATCAGTGATTCCGATATCGGCTATGGCTACACCTTC. This chain connects TRBV10-3 to TRBJ1-2; D not resolved. This CDR3 comprises 14 residues. The V and J ends lost 3 bases and 4 bases respectively, with 12 bases between them. In germline, CDR1 is ENHRY, CDR2 SYGVKD.

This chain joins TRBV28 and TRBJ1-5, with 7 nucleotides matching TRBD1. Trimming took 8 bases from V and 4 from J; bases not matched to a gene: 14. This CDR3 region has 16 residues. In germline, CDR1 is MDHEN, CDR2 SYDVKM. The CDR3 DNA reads TGTGCCAGCGGGACAGTTACAACCGTAATAAATCAGCCCCAGCATTTT. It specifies CASGTVTTVINQPQHF.

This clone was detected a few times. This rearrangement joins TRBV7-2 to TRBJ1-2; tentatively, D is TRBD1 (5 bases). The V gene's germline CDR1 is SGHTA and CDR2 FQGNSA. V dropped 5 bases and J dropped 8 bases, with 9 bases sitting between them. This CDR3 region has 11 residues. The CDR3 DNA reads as TGTGCCAGCAGCCCAGGGTACGGCTACACCTTC. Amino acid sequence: CASSPGYGYTF.

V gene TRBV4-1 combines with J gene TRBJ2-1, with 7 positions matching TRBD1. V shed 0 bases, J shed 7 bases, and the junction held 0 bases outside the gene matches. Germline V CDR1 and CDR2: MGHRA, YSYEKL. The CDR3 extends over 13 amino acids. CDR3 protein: CASSQEQGNEQFF. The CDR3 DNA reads TGCGCCAGCAGCCAAGAACAGGGGAATGAGCAGTTCTTC.

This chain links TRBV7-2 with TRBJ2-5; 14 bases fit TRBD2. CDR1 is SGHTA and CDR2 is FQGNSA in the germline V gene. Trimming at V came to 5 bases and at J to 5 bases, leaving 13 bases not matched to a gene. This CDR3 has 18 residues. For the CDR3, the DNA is TGTGCCAGCAGCCCAAGCGGGACTAGCGGGAGAATACTGGAGACCCAGTACTTC. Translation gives CASSPSGTSGRILETQYF.

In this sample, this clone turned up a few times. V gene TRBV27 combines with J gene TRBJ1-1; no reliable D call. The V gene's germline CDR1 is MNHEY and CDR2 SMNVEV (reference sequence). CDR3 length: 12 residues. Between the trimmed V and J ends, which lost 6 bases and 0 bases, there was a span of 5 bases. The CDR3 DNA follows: TGTGCCAGCAGGACAATGAACACTGAAGCTTTCTTT. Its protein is CASRTMNTEAFF.

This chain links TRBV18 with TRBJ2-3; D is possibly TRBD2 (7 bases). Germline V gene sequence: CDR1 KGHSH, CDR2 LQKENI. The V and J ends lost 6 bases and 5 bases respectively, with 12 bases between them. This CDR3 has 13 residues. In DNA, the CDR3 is TGTGCCAGCTCCCGGGGGGCTGGAGATACGCAGTATTTT. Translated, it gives CASSRGAGDTQYF. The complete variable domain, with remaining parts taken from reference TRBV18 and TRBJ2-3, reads NAGVMQNPRHLVRRRGQEARLRCSPMKGHSHVYWYRQLPEEGLKFMVYLQKENIIDESGMPKERFSAEFPKEGPSILRIQQVVRGDSAAYFCASSRGAGDTQYFGPGTRLTVL.

Written as DNA, the CDR3 is TGCGCCAGCAGCCAAGATCTGTCAGGGAGCGAAAAACTGTTTTTT. This sequence encodes CASSQDLSGSEKLFF. The chain links TRBV4-3 to TRBJ1-4; D is perhaps TRBD1 (5 bases). Germline V gene data show CDR1 as LGHNA and CDR2 as YSLEER. CDR3 length: 15 residues. V was clipped by 0 bases and J by 8 bases, with 13 bases between them.

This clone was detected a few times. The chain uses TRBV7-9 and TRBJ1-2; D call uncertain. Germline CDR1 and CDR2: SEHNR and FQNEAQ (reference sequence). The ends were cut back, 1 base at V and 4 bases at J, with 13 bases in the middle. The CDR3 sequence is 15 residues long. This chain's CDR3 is CASSLVTPRPYGYTF. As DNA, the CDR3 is TGTGCCAGCAGCTTAGTCACCCCACGCCCCTATGGCTACACCTTC.

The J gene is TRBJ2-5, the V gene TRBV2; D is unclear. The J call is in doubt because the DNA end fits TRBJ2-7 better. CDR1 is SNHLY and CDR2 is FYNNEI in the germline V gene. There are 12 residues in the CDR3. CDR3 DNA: TGTGCCAGCAGTGGGTCCGCGAACGAGCAGTACTTC. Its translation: CASSGSANEQYF.

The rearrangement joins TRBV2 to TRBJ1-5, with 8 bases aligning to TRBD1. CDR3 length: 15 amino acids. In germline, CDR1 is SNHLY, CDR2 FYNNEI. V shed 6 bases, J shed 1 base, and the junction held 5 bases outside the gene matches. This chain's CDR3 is CASSDRGSSNQPQHF. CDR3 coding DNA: TGTGCCAGCAGCGACAGGGGATCGAGCAATCAGCCCCAGCATTTT.

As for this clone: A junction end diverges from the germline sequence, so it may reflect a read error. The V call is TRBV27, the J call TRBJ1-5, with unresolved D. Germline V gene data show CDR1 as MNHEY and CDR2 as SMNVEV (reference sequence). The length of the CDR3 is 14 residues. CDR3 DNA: TGTGCCAGCAGGTTATTTTATAGCAATCAGCCCCAGCATTTT. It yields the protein CASRLFYSNQPQHF.

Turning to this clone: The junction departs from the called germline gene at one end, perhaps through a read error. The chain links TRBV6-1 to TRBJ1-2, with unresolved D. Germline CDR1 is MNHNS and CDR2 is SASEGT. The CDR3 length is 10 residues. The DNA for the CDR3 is TGTGCCAGCAGTTCCGAAATGTCCCTCTTC. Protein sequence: CASSSEMSLF.

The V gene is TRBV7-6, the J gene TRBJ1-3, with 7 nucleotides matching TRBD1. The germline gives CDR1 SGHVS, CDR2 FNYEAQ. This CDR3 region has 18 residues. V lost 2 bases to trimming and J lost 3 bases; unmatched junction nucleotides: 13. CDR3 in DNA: TGTGCCAGCAGCTTACCCCCGGGGGGAGGGGGCCTTGGAAACACCATATATTTT. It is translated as CASSLPPGGGGLGNTIYF.